One sample yielded the 29 T cell receptor beta chains listed below, sequenced in a study of shared clonotypes between healthy human individuals. The assay was immunoSEQ multiplex PCR, and TCRdb's table has in-frame clones only and misses some. The sample shows 980,000 or so clones, approximately 80% of them seen only once. Sequenced input: memory CD4+ T cells sorted from blood. Subset indicated: CD45RA-negative fraction. These receptors were taken from a man younger than 35 in good health.

As regards this clone: A much more abundant neighbour one base away suggests this may be a read error. V and J are TRBV9 and TRBJ1-2; 7 bases are shared with TRBD1. The CDR3 has 13 amino acids. The germline CDR1 and CDR2 sequences are SGDLS and YYNGEE. V dropped 4 bases and J dropped 4; count of bases not matched to a gene: 4. CDR3 DNA sequence: TGTGCCAGCAGCCCGACAGGGATCTATGGCTACACCTTC. This encodes CASSPTGIYGYTF.

This clone was observed at least ten times. V is TRBV14 and J is TRBJ2-2; D unresolved. CDR3 length: 13 residues. Germline assignment: CDR1 SGHDN and CDR2 FVKESK. V dropped 3 bases and J dropped 7 bases, with 9 bases sitting between them. The CDR3 sequence: CASSQSGSGELFF. The CDR3 DNA follows: TGTGCCAGCAGCCAGTCGGGTAGCGGGGAGCTGTTTTTT. Complete variable domain (other parts from reference TRBV14 and TRBJ2-2): EAGVTQFPSHSVIEKGQTVTLRCDPISGHDNLYWYRRVMGKEIKFLLHFVKESKQDESGMPNNRFLAERTGGTYSTLKVQPAELEDSGVYFCASSQSGSGELFFGEGSRLTVL.

The chain carries TRBV5-3 and TRBJ1-3; D gene unclear. TRBV5-3 is an ORF, and what it does is uncertain. Trimming cost V 4 bases and J 0 bases, with 17 bases left between them. The CDR3 extends over 17 amino acids. DNA for the CDR3: TGTGCCAGAAGCCCCCCAGTAAGCCAGAGCTCTGGAAACACCATATATTTT. Amino acid sequence: CARSPPVSQSSGNTIYF.

Notes on this clone: Distinct nucleotide sequences in the sample also encode this CDR3. The rearrangement links TRBV5-1 to TRBJ1-1; unclear D gene. Trimming shortened V by 3 bases and J by 2 bases, and 8 bases separated the two germline ends. Germline assignment: CDR1 SGHRS and CDR2 YFSETQ. The length of the CDR3 is 13 residues. CDR3 in amino acids: CASSSRGNTEAFF. CDR3 bases: TGCGCCAGCAGCTCACGGGGTAACACTGAAGCTTTCTTT.

This chain uses TRBV4-3 with TRBJ2-1; no clear D. CDR3 length: 15 residues. V lost 0 bases and J lost 15, with 21 bases in between. Per germline, CDR1 LGHNA and CDR2 YSLEER. The CDR3 sequence is CASSQDWSGGKRPFF. Written as DNA, the CDR3 is TGCGCCAGCAGCCAAGATTGGAGTGGCGGCAAAAGGCCGTTCTTC.

For this clone: At the DNA level, this CDR3 is encoded by other sequences in the same sample as well. The V and J genes are TRBV9 and TRBJ2-3, with TRBD2 matching 14 bases. The germline V gene encodes CDR1 SGDLS and CDR2 YYNGEE. This CDR3 region has 16 residues. J gave up 3 bases and V 3 bases, and 3 bases lay outside the gene matches. CDR3 region: CASSGGLAGGTDTQYF. The CDR3 DNA is TGTGCCAGCAGCGGAGGACTAGCGGGGGGTACAGATACGCAGTATTTT.

The J gene is TRBJ2-2, the V gene TRBV25-1; 11 bases are shared with TRBD2. The CDR3 consists of 16 residues. The V gene's germline CDR1 is MGHDK and CDR2 SYGVNS. The V segment lost 3 bases and the J segment 6 bases; nucleotides outside the gene matches: 6. CDR3 loop: CASSDLAGGQPGELFF. In DNA, the CDR3 is TGTGCCAGCAGTGACCTAGCGGGGGGCCAACCCGGGGAGCTGTTTTTT.

This clone occurred many times. The gene calls are TRBV30 and TRBJ1-5; D is unclear. Trimming shortened V by 4 bases and J by 3 bases, and 10 bases separated the two germline ends. Germline-derived CDR1 and CDR2 are GTSNPN and SVGIG (reference sequence). The CDR3 has 13 residues. For the CDR3, the DNA is TGTGCCTGGACCCCGCAGCCCAATCAGCCCCAGCATTTT. Protein product: CAWTPQPNQPQHF.

J is TRBJ2-2 and V is TRBV5-1; the D is unclear. The CDR3 covers 15 residues. Trimming shortened V by 0 bases and J by 0 bases, and 6 bases separated the two germline ends. Germline-derived CDR1 and CDR2 are SGHRS and YFSETQ. The CDR3 coding sequence is TGCGCCAGCAGCTTGGTGGCGACGAACACCGGGGAGCTGTTTTTT. Its protein product is CASSLVATNTGELFF.

The chain is built from TRBV7-9 and TRBJ2-7, with D unresolved. Trimming took 5 bases from V and 5 from J, leaving 10 bases between them. CDR3 length equals 12 residues. CDR1 SEHNR and CDR2 FQNEAQ come from the germline V gene (reference sequence). The CDR3 is CASSGESDEQYF. As DNA, the CDR3 is TGTGCCAGCAGCGGTGAGTCCGACGAGCAGTACTTC.

The chain's CDR3 is CACSWGVGGGTDTQYF. The CDR3 DNA follows: TGTGCCTGTTCTTGGGGAGTAGGAGGAGGTACAGATACGCAGTATTTT. The chain is built from TRBV30 and TRBJ2-3, with a possible D match to TRBD2 (5 bases). The CDR3 spans 16 residues. Between the trimmed V and J ends, which lost 6 bases and 3 bases, there was a span of 22 bases. The germline gives CDR1 GTSNPN, CDR2 SVGIG (reference sequence).

The rearrangement joins TRBV7-2 to TRBJ2-7; D is possibly TRBD1 (5 bases). The germline CDR1 and CDR2 sequences are SGHTA and FQGNSA. Between the trimmed V and J ends, which lost 1 base and 4 bases, there was a span of 14 bases. This CDR3 is built from 15 residues. The CDR3 reads CASSLGAGSQYEQYF. In nucleotides, the CDR3 is TGTGCCAGCAGCTTAGGAGCAGGGTCTCAGTACGAGCAGTACTTC.

About this clone: In the same sample, other DNA sequences code for this CDR3. The gene calls are TRBV5-1 and TRBJ2-5; TRBD2 aligns across 7 bases. Germline CDR1 and CDR2: SGHRS and YFSETQ. J lost 1 base, V lost 2 bases, and 2 bases had no gene match. This CDR3 is 14 amino acids long. The DNA for the CDR3 is TGCGCCAGCAGCTTAGCGGGGAGCCAAGAGACCCAGTACTTC. Protein: CASSLAGSQETQYF.

This rearrangement joins TRBV2 to TRBJ1-2, with TRBD1 matching 10 bases. From germline, CDR1 is SNHLY and CDR2 FYNNEI. CDR3 length: 13 amino acids. V gave up 6 bases and J gave up 4 bases; unmatched junction bases: 2. CDR3: CASRTGGGYGYTF. The CDR3 DNA reads TGTGCCAGCAGGACAGGGGGCGGCTATGGCTACACCTTC.

V is TRBV18 and J is TRBJ2-2; D is unresolved. The CDR3 consists of 16 residues. Per germline, CDR1 KGHSH and CDR2 LQKENI. The V end lost 1 base, the J end lost 0 bases, and 9 bases lay between the germline ends. The CDR3 nucleotides read TGTGCCAGCTCACCACTCTCGACCTCGAACACCGGGGAGCTGTTTTTT. The encoded protein is CASSPLSTSNTGELFF.

V is TRBV5-8 and J is TRBJ2-2, with 8 bases identical to TRBD1. The length of the CDR3 is 15 residues. Germline CDR1 reads SGHTS; CDR2 reads YDEGEE. J lost 7 bases, V lost 3 bases, and 8 bases had no gene match. CDR3 protein: CASSSGTGRFGELFF. CDR3 DNA: TGTGCCAGCAGCTCGGGGACAGGCCGATTCGGGGAGCTGTTTTTT.

This clone was counted a few times. The J gene is TRBJ1-1, the V gene TRBV28; D gene uncertain. Per the germline V gene, CDR1 is MDHEN and CDR2 is SYDVKM. V lost 4 bases and J 4 bases, leaving 4 bases between the germline ends. The CDR3 has 11 residues. For the CDR3, the DNA is TGTGCCAGCAGTTACCTCACTGAAGCTTTCTTT. It encodes CASSYLTEAFF.

This chain connects TRBV30 to TRBJ1-4; D is uncertain. Germline CDR1 is GTSNPN and CDR2 is SVGIG (reference sequence). The germline V and J ends were trimmed by 0 bases and 5 bases, with 7 bases remaining between them. This CDR3 region has 13 residues. The CDR3 reads CAWSVGRNEKLFF. DNA of the CDR3: TGTGCCTGGAGTGTGGGTCGGAATGAAAAACTGTTTTTT.

Regarding this clone: This may arise from a read error, as a much more abundant clone is one base away. V is TRBV5-5 and J is TRBJ1-2, with TRBD1 identical over 9 bases. Germline CDR1 SGHKS, CDR2 YYEKEE (reference sequence). The CDR3 contains 14 residues. The ends lost 1 base at V and 4 bases at J; junction bases unmatched: 2. This CDR3 is CASSLTGGGYGYTF. CDR3 in DNA: TGTGCCAGCAGCTTGACAGGGGGCGGCTATGGCTACACCTTC.

This chain uses TRBV5-6 with TRBJ2-5; D might be TRBD1 or TRBD2, each matching 5 bases. The germline V gene has CDR1 SGHDT and CDR2 YYEEEE. Deletions cut 1 base from V and 2 bases from J, with 15 bases between. The CDR3 has 16 amino acids. The CDR3 DNA reads TGTGCCAGCAGCTTGACGGGACGTGCCAATCAAGAGACCCAGTACTTC. As protein: CASSLTGRANQETQYF.

Turning to this clone: In the same sample, other DNA sequences code for this CDR3. CDR3 nucleotides: TGTGCCAGCAGCTGGGGGCCTAGCACAGATACGCAGTATTTT. Protein sequence: CASSWGPSTDTQYF. The chain is built from TRBV7-2 and TRBJ2-3; D may be TRBD1 (6 bases). This CDR3 region has 14 residues. Trimming took off 4 bases at V and 0 bases at J, with 8 bases between the two ends. The germline gives CDR1 SGHTA, CDR2 FQGNSA.

A few counts support this clone. The rearrangement uses TRBV18 and TRBJ1-1, with a possible D match to TRBD1 (5 bases). The CDR3 spans 13 residues. Germline V CDR1 and CDR2: KGHSH, LQKENI. The V end was cut by 4 bases, the J end by 1 base, with 7 bases between. The CDR3 sequence: CASSRDGNTEAFF. CDR3 bases: TGTGCCAGCTCACGGGACGGGAACACTGAAGCTTTCTTT.

The chain uses TRBV7-9 and TRBJ2-5; 7 bases line up with TRBD2. Germline V lookup: CDR1 SEHNR, CDR2 FQNEAQ (reference sequence). V dropped 11 bases and J dropped 0; count of bases not matched to a gene: 12. CDR3 length equals 15 residues. The CDR3, as DNA: TGTGCCCTGGGGCAGGCTAGCGGTAACCAAGAGACCCAGTACTTC. It specifies CALGQASGNQETQYF.

CDR3 residues: CASSSGDPTEAFF. As DNA, the CDR3 is TGCGCCAGCAGCTCAGGGGACCCCACTGAAGCTTTCTTT. This chain joins TRBV5-1 and TRBJ1-1; D is possibly TRBD1 (6 bases). The germline V gene has CDR1 SGHRS and CDR2 YFSETQ. The CDR3 consists of 13 residues. V lost 3 bases, J lost 4 bases, and 10 bases lay in between.

V is TRBV5-1 and J is TRBJ2-5, with 9 bases identical to TRBD2. Germline trimming cut 3 bases from V and 2 bases from J; bases unmatched to any gene: 5. Per germline, CDR1 SGHRS and CDR2 YFSETQ. This CDR3 comprises 15 residues. Written as DNA, the CDR3 is TGCGCCAGCAGCTCGAGGCTAGCGGGGCAAGAGACCCAGTACTTC. It yields the protein CASSSRLAGQETQYF.

The chain couples TRBV30 to TRBJ2-3, with unresolved D. The CDR3 runs to 14 residues. Germline V gene data show CDR1 as GTSNPN and CDR2 as SVGIG (reference sequence). Trimming pared 2 bases from V and 2 bases from J, leaving 11 bases between. The CDR3 nucleotides are TGTGCCTGGAGTCCGGCGCCCTACACAGATACGCAGTATTTT. This translates into CAWSPAPYTDTQYF.

The chain couples TRBV7-9 to TRBJ2-7, with TRBD2 matching 7 bases. Germline V gene sequence: CDR1 SEHNR, CDR2 FQNEAQ (reference sequence). The CDR3 is 12 residues long. The V segment lost 5 bases and the J segment 5 bases; nucleotides outside the gene matches: 3. The chain's CDR3 is CASSRRGDEQYF. Written as DNA, the CDR3 is TGTGCCAGCAGCCGACGGGGGGACGAGCAGTACTTC.

The DNA for the CDR3 is TGTGCCAGCAGCTTTGGCCTACAAGAGACCCAGTACTTC. Translating it yields CASSFGLQETQYF. This chain connects TRBV5-4 to TRBJ2-5; D ambiguous. V was trimmed by 2 bases and J by 2 bases, leaving 7 bases between them. This CDR3 is built from 13 residues. CDR1 SGHNT and CDR2 YYREEE come from the germline V gene (reference sequence).

The J gene is TRBJ2-7, the V gene TRBV19, with TRBD2 identical over 8 bases. This CDR3 spans 14 amino acids. With 8 bases clipped from V and 2 bases from J, the junction kept 8 bases outside the gene matches. Germline loops: CDR1 LNHDA, CDR2 SQIVND (reference sequence). CDR3 region: CASFRPGGTYEQYF. Here the CDR3 DNA reads TGTGCCAGTTTTAGGCCGGGGGGGACCTACGAGCAGTACTTC.